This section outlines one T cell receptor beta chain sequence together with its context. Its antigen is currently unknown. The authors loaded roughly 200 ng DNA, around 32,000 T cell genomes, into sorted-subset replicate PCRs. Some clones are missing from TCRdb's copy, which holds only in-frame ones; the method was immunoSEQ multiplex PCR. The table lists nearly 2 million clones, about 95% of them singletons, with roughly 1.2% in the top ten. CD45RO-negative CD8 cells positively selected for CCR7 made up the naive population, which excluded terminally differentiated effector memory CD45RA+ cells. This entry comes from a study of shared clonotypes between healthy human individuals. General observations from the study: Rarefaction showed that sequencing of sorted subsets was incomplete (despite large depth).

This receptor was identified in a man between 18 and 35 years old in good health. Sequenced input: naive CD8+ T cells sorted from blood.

Here the CDR3 reads CASSYLAGGYNEQFF. The CDR3 DNA reads as TGTGCCAGCAGTTACCTAGCGGGGGGTTACAATGAGCAGTTCTTC. The V and J genes are TRBV6-6 and TRBJ2-1, with TRBD2 matching over 11 bases. V was clipped by 2 bases and J by 4 bases; unmatched bases: 1. CDR1 is MNHNY, CDR2 SVGAGI, per germline (reference sequence). The CDR3 has 15 amino acids.